This T cell receptor beta chain was identified in a study of blood T cell repertoires in COVID-19. Overall study: Material from acute and convalescent COVID-19 was sourced from the United States, Italy and Spain.

CDR3 length: 13 amino acids. V was trimmed by 3 bases and J by 6 bases, leaving 10 bases between them. Germline CDR1 LNHDA, CDR2 SQIVND (reference sequence). The authors' processing: Estimates of nucleated cell counts were drawn from the amplification of reference gene primers. The method was immunoSEQ multiplex PCR; TCRdb's version includes in-frame clones alone and lacks a portion of them. Clone size and the V and J calls come from that table; the DNA yielded D and trimming. The data show 250,000 to 350,000 clones, around 90% seen once. The source is a man aged 18 to 30 with active or convalescent COVID-19. The chain couples TRBV19 to TRBJ2-3; D is undetermined. Sequenced sample: peripheral blood. The CDR3 loop is CASSIMVEDTQYF. In DNA, the CDR3 is TGTGCCAGTAGTATTATGGTTGAGGATACGCAGTATTTT.